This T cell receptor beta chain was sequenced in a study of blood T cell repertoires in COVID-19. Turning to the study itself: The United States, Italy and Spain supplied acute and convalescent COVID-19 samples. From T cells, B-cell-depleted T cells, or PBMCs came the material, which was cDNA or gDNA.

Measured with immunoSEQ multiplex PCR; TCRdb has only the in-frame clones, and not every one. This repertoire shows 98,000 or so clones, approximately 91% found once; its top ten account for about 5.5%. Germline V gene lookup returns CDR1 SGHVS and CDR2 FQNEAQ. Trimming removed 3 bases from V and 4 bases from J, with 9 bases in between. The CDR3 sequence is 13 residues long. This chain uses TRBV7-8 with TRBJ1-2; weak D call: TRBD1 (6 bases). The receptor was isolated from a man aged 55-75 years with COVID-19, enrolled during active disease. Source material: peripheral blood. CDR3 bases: TGTGCCAGCAGCTTGCAGGGGAGCTATGGCTACACCTTC. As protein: CASSLQGSYGYTF.